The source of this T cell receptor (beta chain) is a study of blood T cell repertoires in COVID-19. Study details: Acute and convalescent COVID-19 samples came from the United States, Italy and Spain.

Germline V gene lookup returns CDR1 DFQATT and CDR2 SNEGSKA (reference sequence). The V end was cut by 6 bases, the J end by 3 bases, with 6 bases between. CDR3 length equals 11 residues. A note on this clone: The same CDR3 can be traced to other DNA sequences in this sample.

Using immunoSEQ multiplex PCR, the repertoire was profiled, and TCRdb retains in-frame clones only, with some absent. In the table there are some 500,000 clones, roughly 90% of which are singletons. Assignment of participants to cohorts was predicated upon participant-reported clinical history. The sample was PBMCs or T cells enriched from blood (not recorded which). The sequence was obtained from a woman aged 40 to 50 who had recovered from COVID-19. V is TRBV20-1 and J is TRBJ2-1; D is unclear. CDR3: CSAPNYNEQFF. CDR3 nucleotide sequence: TGCAGTGCCCCAAACTACAATGAGCAGTTCTTC.